One sample yielded the 9 T cell receptor beta chains listed below, sequenced in a study of OX40 agonist ivuxolimab in advanced cancers. Here immunoSEQ multiplex PCR was the method, and the copy in TCRdb shows in-frame clones only, minus some. The sample lists some 30,000 clones; roughly four fifths were seen once. The starting material was CD4+ or CD8+ T cells sorted from blood, obtained in a trial of the OX40 agonist ivuxolimab. All receptors derive from an adult with an advanced solid tumor such as melanoma, head and neck, liver or kidney cancer.

The chain has TRBV4-1 and TRBJ1-2; the D gene is possibly TRBD1 (5 bases). The CDR3 has 16 amino acids. Trimming stripped 2 bases from V and 0 bases from J, with 13 bases between. CDR1 is MGHRA, CDR2 YSYEKL, per germline. CDR3: CASSQLSDRANYGYTF. Written as DNA, the CDR3 is TGCGCCAGCAGCCAACTTAGCGACAGAGCTAACTATGGCTACACCTTC.

The chain has TRBV5-1 and TRBJ2-7; 11 nucleotides align to TRBD1. Germline CDR1 reads SGHRS; CDR2 reads YFSETQ. V was clipped by 4 bases and J by 9 bases; unmatched bases: 9. CDR3 length: 14 residues. This chain's CDR3 is CASSPGQGGPVQYV. CDR3 nucleotide sequence: TGCGCCAGCAGCCCGGGACAGGGGGGCCCTGTGCAGTACGTC.

On this clone itself: A much larger clone is a single base away; this may be a read error. The identical CDR3 is also encoded by other nucleotide sequences in the sample. This rearrangement joins TRBV6-5 to TRBJ2-7; D is ambiguous. V lost 6 bases, J lost 9 bases, and 18 bases lay in between. The germline CDR1 and CDR2 sequences are MNHEY and SVGAGI. The CDR3 sequence is 13 residues long. The DNA of the CDR3 is TGTGCCAGCAGCCACTCAACCACATTTGGGCAGTACGTC. Translating it yields CASSHSTTFGQYV.

This rearrangement joins TRBV6-5 to TRBJ1-2, with D tentatively TRBD1 (5 bases). CDR3 length: 15 residues. The V and J ends lost 5 bases and 3 bases respectively, with 16 bases between them. Germline V lookup: CDR1 MNHEY, CDR2 SVGAGI. The DNA of the CDR3 is TGTGCCAGCAGTCGAAATCCAGGGATTGACTATGGCTACACCTTC. Its translation: CASSRNPGIDYGYTF.

V gene TRBV19 combines with J gene TRBJ1-5; no definite D call. V lost 0 bases and J lost 3, with 9 bases in between. Per germline, CDR1 LNHDA and CDR2 SQIVND (reference sequence). The CDR3 is 15 amino acids. CDR3 loop: CASSIERQVNQPQHF. In DNA form, the CDR3 reads TGTGCCAGTAGTATAGAGAGGCAGGTCAATCAGCCCCAGCATTTT.

This chain connects TRBV2 to TRBJ2-5, with D unclear. V was trimmed by 2 bases and J by 6 bases, leaving 10 bases between them. Looked up from germline, CDR1 is SNHLY and CDR2 is FYNNEI. The CDR3 has 13 amino acids. CDR3 amino acids: CASSELGTQTQYF. The DNA for the CDR3 is TGTGCCAGCAGTGAACTGGGTACGCAGACCCAGTACTTC.

The rearrangement joins TRBV12-1 to TRBJ2-1; the D segment call TRBD2 is taken from the table without a DNA check. TRBV12-1 is a known pseudogene. The CDR3 loop spans 18 amino acids. The CDR3, as DNA: TGTGCCAGCAGCTTTGCGGTACTAGCGGCCCAAGGTACCTATGAGCAGTTCTTC. Encoded protein: CASSFAVLAAQGTYEQFF.

The chain recombines TRBV25-1 with TRBJ1-3; D unclear. CDR1 is MGHDK and CDR2 is SYGVNS in the germline V gene. The CDR3 is made up of 13 amino acids. V was pared by 1 base and J by 3 bases, with 4 bases between. In DNA, the CDR3 is TGTGCCAGCAGTGAATCCAATGGAAACACCATATATTTT. Residues: CASSESNGNTIYF.

The genes are TRBV5-1 and TRBJ1-1; no reliable D call. CDR3 length equals 15 residues. Germline V lookup: CDR1 SGHRS, CDR2 YFSETQ. The V and J ends lost 0 bases and 5 bases respectively, with 14 bases between them. The CDR3 nucleotides are TGCGCCAGCAGCTTGGAACCGGGAGGTTTGACTGAAGCTTTCTTT. It codes for CASSLEPGGLTEAFF.